The 18 T cell receptor beta chains below all came from one sample that was sequenced in a study of T-cell memory formation after mild COVID-19. MiXCR, applied by TCRdb to the 5' RACE reads, yields one record per CDR3 protein. This table has hundreds of thousands of distinct CDR3 sequences, roughly 15% appearing once. Sequenced: PBMCs or a T cell subset sorted from them (not recorded which). These receptors were taken from a man aged 18 to 29 who had mild COVID-19 (a few samples of this study predate the infection). Cell type and time point are not known.

This clonotype has a single count. The rearrangement joins TRBV7-8 to TRBJ1-4, with a tentative D call TRBD1 (6 bases). V shed 4 bases and J shed 10 bases, with 22 bases lying between them. Germline loops: CDR1 SGHVS, CDR2 FQNEAQ. The CDR3 sequence is 16 residues long. CDR3 residues: CASSYVRGTNVVKLFF. CDR3 coding DNA: TGTGCCAGCAGCTACGTTCGGGGGACAAACGTTGTAAAACTGTTTTTT.

The chain uses TRBV7-8 and TRBJ2-4; 7 bases agree with TRBD1. The trim removed 0 bases at V and 4 bases at J, leaving 6 bases unmatched. CDR3 length: 16 amino acids. Germline CDR1 reads SGHVS; CDR2 reads FQNEAQ. The CDR3 region is CASSLAPKQGKNIQYF. CDR3 coding DNA: TGTGCCAGCAGCTTAGCGCCGAAACAGGGGAAAAACATTCAGTACTTC.

In its sample, this clonotype was seen a few times. The rearrangement joins TRBV4-1 to TRBJ1-1; D remains ambiguous. CDR1 is MGHRA and CDR2 is YSYEKL in the germline V gene. The CDR3 is made up of 16 amino acids. V was clipped by 1 base and J by 2 bases, with 14 bases between them. CDR3 region: CASSQGSPLLNTEAFF. The CDR3 region has the DNA TGCGCCAGCAGCCAAGGATCCCCACTTCTTAACACTGAAGCTTTCTTT.

The gene calls are TRBV4-1 and TRBJ1-6; no reliable D call. Germline CDR1 MGHRA, CDR2 YSYEKL. V dropped 0 bases and J dropped 13 bases, with 16 bases sitting between them. The CDR3 sequence is 15 residues long. DNA of the CDR3: TGCGCCAGCAGCCAAGATTACCCGTCCTATCGTCCCCTCCACTTT. This sequence encodes CASSQDYPSYRPLHF.

The chain couples TRBV20-1 to TRBJ2-1; TRBD2 aligns across 7 bases. The CDR3 extends over 13 amino acids. Germline CDR1 is DFQATT and CDR2 is SNEGSKA (reference sequence). The CDR3 bases are TGCAGCACGGGCGGGGGTTCCTACAATGAGCAGTTCTTC. Protein product: CSTGGGSYNEQFF.

This clonotype was seen a handful of times. The rearrangement uses TRBV6-2 or TRBV6-3 and TRBJ2-7; no definite D call. The length of the CDR3 is 11 residues. Per the germline V gene, CDR1 is MNHEY and CDR2 is SVGEGT. Deletions cut 4 bases from V and 4 bases from J, with 5 bases between. The CDR3 sequence: CASSSMYEQYF. The DNA for the CDR3 is TGTGCCAGCAGTTCTATGTACGAGCAGTACTTC.

The chain uses TRBV3-2 and TRBJ1-5. TRBV3-2 is designated a pseudogene. The CDR3 extends over 15 amino acids. CDR3 DNA sequence: TGTGCCAGCGCTCAAGGTCCAGTTCAGAGACAGCCCCAGCATTTT. Its protein is CASAQGPVQRQPQHF.

The V gene is TRBV23-1, the J gene TRBJ2-1; D possibly corresponds to TRBD2 (5 bases). TRBV23-1 has ORF status, its function being uncertain. This CDR3 comprises 14 residues. V lost 0 bases to trimming and J lost 9 bases, with 12 bases between them. The CDR3 protein is CASSQSEGASEQFF. In DNA, the CDR3 is TGCGCCAGCAGTCAATCCGAGGGCGCCAGTGAGCAGTTCTTC.

V usage is TRBV3-1 and J usage is TRBJ2-5; either TRBD1 or TRBD2 may supply D (7 bases each). Germline-derived CDR1 and CDR2 are LGHDT and YNNKEL (reference sequence). The CDR3 runs to 15 residues. Trimming left V 3 bases short and J 5 bases short, with 16 bases between. The CDR3 sequence is CASSQGGGMRETQYF. CDR3 coding DNA: TGTGCCAGCAGCCAGGGAGGGGGCATGAGGGAGACCCAGTACTTC.

CDR3 sequence reads: CASSPRRQGALNEQFF. The CDR3 DNA follows: TGTGCCAGCAGCCCGCGCCGACAGGGGGCTCTCAATGAGCAGTTCTTC. This rearrangement joins TRBV7-8 to TRBJ2-1; 10 bases line up with TRBD1. Trimming removed 5 bases from V and 6 bases from J; junction bases left unmatched: 10. The CDR3 has 16 residues. Germline V gene data show CDR1 as SGHVS and CDR2 as FQNEAQ.

The chain carries TRBV12-3 or TRBV12-4 and TRBJ2-7; a possible D gene is TRBD1 (5 bases). V lost 7 bases to trimming and J lost 0 bases, with 10 bases between them. The CDR3 runs 13 residues. CDR3 sequence: CASTRGSSYEQYF. The CDR3, as DNA: TGTGCCAGCACAAGGGGCAGCTCCTACGAGCAGTACTTC.

The genes are TRBV27 and TRBJ2-2; D is unresolved. Germline V gene sequence: CDR1 MNHEY, CDR2 SMNVEV (reference sequence). This CDR3 is 12 amino acids long. V was clipped by 7 bases and J by 5 bases, with 8 bases between them. DNA for the CDR3: TGTGCCAGCACCGCCCATACCGGGGAGCTGTTTTTT. Translated: CASTAHTGELFF.

This clonotype turned up a few times. The CDR3: CASNDGGPYNEQFF. CDR3 nucleotides: TGTGCCAGCAATGACGGGGGCCCCTACAATGAGCAGTTCTTC. The rearrangement links TRBV7-3 to TRBJ2-1; either TRBD1 or TRBD2 may supply D (6 bases each). The germline V gene encodes CDR1 SGHTA and CDR2 FQGTGA. The CDR3 covers 14 residues. V lost 7 bases and J lost 2, with 12 bases in between. The entire variable domain, with the rest obtained from reference TRBV7-3 and TRBJ2-1, is as follows: GAGVSQTPSNKVTEKGKYVELRCDPISGHTALYWYRQSLGQGPEFLIYFQGTGAADDSGLPNDRFFAVRPEGSVSTLKIQRTERGDSAVYLCASNDGGPYNEQFFGPGTRLTVL.

This clonotype was detected a few times. V usage is TRBV12-3 or TRBV12-4 and J usage is TRBJ1-2, with 10 bases lining up with TRBD1. The CDR3 consists of 14 residues. Trimming removed 6 bases from V and 5 bases from J; junction bases left unmatched: 6. The CDR3 coding sequence is TGTGCCAGCAGCCCGGACAGGGGGATGTATGGCTACACCTTC. It encodes CASSPDRGMYGYTF.

The table lists this clonotype with a few counts. The V and J genes are TRBV12-3 or TRBV12-4 and TRBJ1-6, with 11 bases fitting TRBD1. V lost 5 bases, J lost 11 bases, and 8 bases stayed unmatched. The CDR3 is 15 amino acids. The CDR3 sequence: CASSPSGQGVPPLHF. The CDR3 DNA sequence: TGTGCCAGCAGTCCCTCGGGACAGGGGGTGCCACCCCTCCACTTT.

This clonotype showed up just a few times. This chain joins TRBV15 and TRBJ2-7; tentative D call: TRBD1 (6 bases). The V end was cut by 0 bases, the J end by 3 bases, with 9 bases between. Germline V gives CDR1 LNHNV, CDR2 YYDKDF (reference sequence). This CDR3 contains 14 residues. CDR3 DNA sequence: TGTGCCACCAGCAGAGATACAGGGAGCTACGAGCAGTACTTC. Its translation is CATSRDTGSYEQYF.

The chain links TRBV5-5 to TRBJ2-7; TRBD2 aligns across 7 bases. Germline values: CDR1 SGHKS, CDR2 YYEKEE (reference sequence). The CDR3 consists of 15 residues. V was clipped by 3 bases and J by 6 bases; unmatched bases: 12. The DNA for the CDR3 is TGTGCCAGCAGCTACCGTGGGGGGGTCGCGGGCGAGCAGTACTTC. Protein: CASSYRGGVAGEQYF.

This clonotype has only a few counts. The rearrangement uses TRBV5-1 and TRBJ2-2; D remains unclear. Deletions cut 1 base from V and 10 bases from J, with 11 bases between. Germline lookup yields CDR1 SGHRS and CDR2 YFSETQ. This CDR3 contains 13 residues. DNA of the CDR3: TGCGCCAGCAGCTTGTGGCCCTCCACGGAGCTGTTTTTT. Amino acid sequence: CASSLWPSTELFF.